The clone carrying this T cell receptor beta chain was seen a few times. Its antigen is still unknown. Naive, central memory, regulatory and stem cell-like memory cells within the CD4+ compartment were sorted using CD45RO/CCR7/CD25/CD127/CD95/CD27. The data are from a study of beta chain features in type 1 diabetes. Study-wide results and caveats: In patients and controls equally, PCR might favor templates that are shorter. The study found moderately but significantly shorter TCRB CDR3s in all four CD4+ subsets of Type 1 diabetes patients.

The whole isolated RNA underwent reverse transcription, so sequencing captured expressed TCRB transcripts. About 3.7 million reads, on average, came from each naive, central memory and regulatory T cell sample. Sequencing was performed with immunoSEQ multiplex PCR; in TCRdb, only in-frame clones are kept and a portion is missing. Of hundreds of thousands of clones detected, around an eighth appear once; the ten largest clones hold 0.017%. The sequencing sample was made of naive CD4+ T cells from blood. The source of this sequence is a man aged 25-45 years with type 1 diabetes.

The CDR3 spells CASSLARLNYGYTF. For the CDR3, the DNA is TGTGCCAGCAGCTTAGCGAGGTTGAACTATGGCTACACCTTC. The V and J genes are TRBV7-9 and TRBJ1-2; D is unclear. V was clipped by 0 bases and J by 2 bases, with 7 bases between them. Germline V gives CDR1 SEHNR, CDR2 FQNEAQ (reference sequence). The CDR3 totals 14 residues.